This TCR beta chain was profiled in a study of STAT5B mutations in CD4+ large granular lymphocyte leukemia. A remark on this clone: What it binds is not known.

The CDR3 covers 15 residues. Germline V CDR1 and CDR2: SGHVS, FQNEAQ. V dropped 5 bases and J dropped 2; count of bases not matched to a gene: 8. Study outcomes and limitations: TRBV06-family usage was enriched in top patient clones (8/27) versus controls (2/35).

This was a survey-level run. Generated by immunoSEQ multiplex PCR, the TCRdb table keeps only in-frame clones and is missing some. The data contain 30,000 or so clones, roughly 80% of them singletons. The receptor comes from a human donor in good health. Material: CD4+ T cells from blood buffy coats. The chain uses TRBV7-8 and TRBJ2-5; 7 bases are a match to TRBD1. CDR3 loop: CASSQRRGQQETQYF. CDR3 nucleotides: TGTGCCAGCAGCCAACGTAGGGGACAGCAAGAGACCCAGTACTTC.